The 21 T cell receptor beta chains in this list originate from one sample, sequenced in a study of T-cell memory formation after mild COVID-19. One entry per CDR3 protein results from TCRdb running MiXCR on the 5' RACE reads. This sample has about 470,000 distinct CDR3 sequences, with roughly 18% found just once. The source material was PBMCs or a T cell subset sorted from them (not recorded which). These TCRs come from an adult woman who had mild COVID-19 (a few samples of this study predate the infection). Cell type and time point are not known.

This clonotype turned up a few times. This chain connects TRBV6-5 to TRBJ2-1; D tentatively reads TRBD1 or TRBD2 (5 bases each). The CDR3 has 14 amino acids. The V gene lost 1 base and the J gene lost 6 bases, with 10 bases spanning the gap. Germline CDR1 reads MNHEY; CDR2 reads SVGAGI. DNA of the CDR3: TGTGCCAGCAGTTACTGGGGGAGTGGCAATGAGCAGTTCTTC. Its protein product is CASSYWGSGNEQFF.

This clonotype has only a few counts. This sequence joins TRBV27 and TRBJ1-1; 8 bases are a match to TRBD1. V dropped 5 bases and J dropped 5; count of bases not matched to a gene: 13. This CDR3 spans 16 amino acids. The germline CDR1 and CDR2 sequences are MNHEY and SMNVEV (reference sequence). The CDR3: CASSPLSGQGGTEAFF. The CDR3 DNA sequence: TGTGCCAGCAGTCCACTCTCCGGACAGGGCGGTACTGAAGCTTTCTTT.

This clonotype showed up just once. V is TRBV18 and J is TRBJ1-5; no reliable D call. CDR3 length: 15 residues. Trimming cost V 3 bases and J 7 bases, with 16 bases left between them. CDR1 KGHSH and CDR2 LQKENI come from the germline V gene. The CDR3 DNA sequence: TGTGCCAGCTCACCTCCTAACGGGAAGCAACAGCCCCAGCATTTT. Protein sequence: CASSPPNGKQQPQHF.

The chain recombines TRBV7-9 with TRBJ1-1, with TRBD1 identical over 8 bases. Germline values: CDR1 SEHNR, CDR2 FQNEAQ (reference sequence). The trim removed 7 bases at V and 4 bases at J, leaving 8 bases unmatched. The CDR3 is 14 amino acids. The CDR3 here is CASTTQGAGTEAFF. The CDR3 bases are TGTGCCAGCACCACGCAGGGGGCGGGCACTGAAGCTTTCTTT. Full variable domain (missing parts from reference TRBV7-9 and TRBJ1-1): DTGVSQNPRHKITKRGQNVTFRCDPISEHNRLYWYRQTLGQGPEFLTYFQNEAQLEKSRLLSDRFSAERPKGSFSTLEIQRTEQGDSAMYLCASTTQGAGTEAFFGQGTRLTVV.

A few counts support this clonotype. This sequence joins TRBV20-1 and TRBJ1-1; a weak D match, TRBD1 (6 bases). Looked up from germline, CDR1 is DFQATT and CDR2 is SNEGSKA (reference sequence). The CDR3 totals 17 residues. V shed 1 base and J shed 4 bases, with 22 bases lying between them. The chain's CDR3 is CSARGLRDITGVTEAFF. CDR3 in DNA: TGCAGTGCTAGAGGTCTTCGGGACATTACCGGCGTCACTGAAGCTTTCTTT.

The CDR3 reads CSALKASGYGYTF. For the CDR3, the DNA is TGCAGTGCCCTTAAGGCGTCCGGGTATGGCTACACCTTC. The chain uses TRBV20-1 and TRBJ1-2; D is unresolved. V was cut by 6 bases and J by 5 bases, with 16 bases left in between. The germline V gene encodes CDR1 DFQATT and CDR2 SNEGSKA (reference sequence). This CDR3 spans 13 amino acids.

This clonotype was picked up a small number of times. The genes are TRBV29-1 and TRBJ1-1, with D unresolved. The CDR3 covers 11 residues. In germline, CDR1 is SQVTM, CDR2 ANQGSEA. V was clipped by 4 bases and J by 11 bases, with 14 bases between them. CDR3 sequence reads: CSVVLFPGAFF. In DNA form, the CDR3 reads TGCAGCGTTGTACTATTCCCGGGGGCTTTCTTT. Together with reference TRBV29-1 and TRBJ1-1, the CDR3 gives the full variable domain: SAVISQKPSRDICQRGTSLTIQCQVDSQVTMMFWYRQQPGQSLTLIATANQGSEATYESGFVIDKFPISRPNLTFSTLTVSNMSPEDSSIYLCSVVLFPGAFFGQGTRLTVV.

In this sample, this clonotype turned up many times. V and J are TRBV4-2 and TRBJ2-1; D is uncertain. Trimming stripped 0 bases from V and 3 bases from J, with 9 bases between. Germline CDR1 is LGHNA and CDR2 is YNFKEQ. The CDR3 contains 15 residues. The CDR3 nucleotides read TGTGCCAGCAGCCAAGAGGACCACATCTACAATGAGCAGTTCTTC. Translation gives CASSQEDHIYNEQFF.

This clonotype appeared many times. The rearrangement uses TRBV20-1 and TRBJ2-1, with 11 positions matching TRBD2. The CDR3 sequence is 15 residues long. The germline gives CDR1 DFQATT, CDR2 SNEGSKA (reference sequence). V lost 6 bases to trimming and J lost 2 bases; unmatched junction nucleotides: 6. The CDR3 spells CSAVIAGGTYNEQFF. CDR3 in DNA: TGCAGTGCCGTAATAGCGGGAGGGACCTACAATGAGCAGTTCTTC.

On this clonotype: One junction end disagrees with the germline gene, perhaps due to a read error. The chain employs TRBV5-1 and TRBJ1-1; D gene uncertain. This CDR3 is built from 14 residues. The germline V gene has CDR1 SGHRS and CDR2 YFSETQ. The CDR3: CASSLGPSNTEAFF. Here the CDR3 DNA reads TGTGCCAGCAGCTTAGGCCCAAGTAACACTGAAGCTTTCTTT.

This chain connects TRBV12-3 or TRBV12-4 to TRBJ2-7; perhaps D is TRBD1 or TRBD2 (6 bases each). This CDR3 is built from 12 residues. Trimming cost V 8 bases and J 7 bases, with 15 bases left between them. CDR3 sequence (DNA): TGTGCCAGCCGCCTCTTAGGGGGGGAGCAGTACTTC. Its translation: CASRLLGGEQYF.

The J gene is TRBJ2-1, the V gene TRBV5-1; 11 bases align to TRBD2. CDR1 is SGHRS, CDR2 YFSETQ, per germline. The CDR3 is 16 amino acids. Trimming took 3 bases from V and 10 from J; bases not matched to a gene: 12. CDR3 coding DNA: TGCGCCAGCAGCTCGCTGACTAGCGGGAACCCCAAAGAGCAGTTCTTC. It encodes CASSSLTSGNPKEQFF.

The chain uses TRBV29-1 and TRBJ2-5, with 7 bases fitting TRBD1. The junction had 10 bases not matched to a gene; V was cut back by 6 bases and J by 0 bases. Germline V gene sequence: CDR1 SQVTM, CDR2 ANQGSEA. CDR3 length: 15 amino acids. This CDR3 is CSVKPGQKYQETQYF. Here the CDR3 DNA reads TGCAGCGTCAAGCCGGGACAGAAGTACCAAGAGACCCAGTACTTC.

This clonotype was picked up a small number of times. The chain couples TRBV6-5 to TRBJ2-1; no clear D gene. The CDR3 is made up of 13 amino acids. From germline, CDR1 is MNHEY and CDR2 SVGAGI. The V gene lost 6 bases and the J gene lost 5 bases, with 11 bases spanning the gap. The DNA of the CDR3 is TGTGCCAGCAGCGTGCAGGTCCACAATGAGCAGTTCTTC. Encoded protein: CASSVQVHNEQFF.

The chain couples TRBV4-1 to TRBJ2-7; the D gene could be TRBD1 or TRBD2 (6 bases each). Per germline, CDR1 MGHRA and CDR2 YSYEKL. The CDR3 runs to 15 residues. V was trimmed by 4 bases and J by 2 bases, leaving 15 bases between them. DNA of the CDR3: TGCGCCAGCAGCCTCCAAGGAGGGGGGCCCTACGAGCAGTACTTC. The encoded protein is CASSLQGGGPYEQYF.

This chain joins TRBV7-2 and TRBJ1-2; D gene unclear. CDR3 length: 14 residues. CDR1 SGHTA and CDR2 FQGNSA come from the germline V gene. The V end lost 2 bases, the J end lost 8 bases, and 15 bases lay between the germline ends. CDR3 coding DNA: TGTGCCAGCAGCTTATTCGTGGGCCTTGAAGGCTACACCTTC. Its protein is CASSLFVGLEGYTF.

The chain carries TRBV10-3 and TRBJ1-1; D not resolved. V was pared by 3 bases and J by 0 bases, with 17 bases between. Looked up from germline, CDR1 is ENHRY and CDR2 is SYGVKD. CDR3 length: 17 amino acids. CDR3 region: CAISDLKGWVMNTEAFF. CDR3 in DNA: TGTGCCATCAGTGACCTTAAGGGCTGGGTAATGAACACTGAAGCTTTCTTT.

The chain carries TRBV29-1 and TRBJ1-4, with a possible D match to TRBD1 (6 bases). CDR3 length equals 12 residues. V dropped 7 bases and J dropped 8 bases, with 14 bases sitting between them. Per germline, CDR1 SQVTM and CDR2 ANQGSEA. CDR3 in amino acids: CSADPGGEKLFF. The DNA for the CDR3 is TGCAGCGCGGACCCCGGGGGCGAAAAACTGTTTTTT.

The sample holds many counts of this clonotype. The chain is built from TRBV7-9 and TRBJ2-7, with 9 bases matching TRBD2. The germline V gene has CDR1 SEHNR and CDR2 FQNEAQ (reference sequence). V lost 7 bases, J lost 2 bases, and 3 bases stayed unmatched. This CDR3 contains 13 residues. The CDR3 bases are TGTGCCAGCATTTCTAGCGGGGCCTACGAGCAGTACTTC. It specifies CASISSGAYEQYF.

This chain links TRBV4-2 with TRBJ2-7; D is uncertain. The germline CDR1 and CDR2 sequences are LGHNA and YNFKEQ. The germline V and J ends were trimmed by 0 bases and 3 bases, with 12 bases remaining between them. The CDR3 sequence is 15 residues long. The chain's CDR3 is CASSQERPLDYEQYF. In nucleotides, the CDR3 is TGTGCCAGCAGCCAAGAAAGGCCCCTGGACTACGAGCAGTACTTC.

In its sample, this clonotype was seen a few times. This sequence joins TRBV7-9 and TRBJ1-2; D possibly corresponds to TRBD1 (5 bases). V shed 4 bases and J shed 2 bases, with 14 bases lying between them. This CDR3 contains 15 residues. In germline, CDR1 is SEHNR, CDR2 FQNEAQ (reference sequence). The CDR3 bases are TGTGCCAGCAGCTCAAGATCACAGGAGAACTATGGCTACACCTTC. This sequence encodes CASSSRSQENYGYTF.